This T cell receptor (beta chain) was observed in a study of beta chain features in type 1 diabetes. The CDR3 sequence is 14 residues long. V shed 7 bases, J shed 1 base, and the junction held 5 bases outside the gene matches. The germline gives CDR1 MRHNA, CDR2 SNTAGT. Researchers reported sorting CD4+ naive, central memory, regulatory and stem cell-like memory cells via CD45RO/CCR7/CD25/CD127/CD95/CD27. For this clone: No antigen is known for it.

The study, taken as a whole, reports: Among patients with Type 1 diabetes, TCRB CDR3s were moderately but significantly shorter in every one of the four CD4+ subsets.

cDNA synthesis used the whole RNA isolate, giving expressed TCRB sequences. Naive, central memory and regulatory T cell samples came to a mean of approximately 4 million reads. Profiled with immunoSEQ multiplex PCR; TCRdb holds only in-frame clones, not every one. Altogether 600,000 to 700,000 clones are present, under 15% being singletons, with the ten largest covering more than 0.09%. The receptor comes from a man aged 25 to 40 with type 1 diabetes. The sequenced sample was naive CD4+ T cells from blood. This chain links TRBV6-4 with TRBJ2-3, with 7 nucleotides matching TRBD2. CDR3 bases: TGTGCCAGCAAGGAAAGCGGGGGCACAGATACGCAGTATTTT. Residues: CASKESGGTDTQYF.